This T cell receptor beta chain was captured by sequencing in a study of blood T cell repertoires in COVID-19. Study at large: Researchers got acute and convalescent COVID-19 samples from the United States, Italy and Spain.

The CDR3 spans 14 residues. Germline V gene lookup returns CDR1 SGHNT and CDR2 YYREEE (reference sequence). The V gene lost 1 base and the J gene lost 5 bases, with 12 bases spanning the gap. Clones were read by immunoSEQ multiplex PCR, and TCRdb kept only the in-frame ones, dropping some. The data hold under 200,000 clones, with roughly 80% observed a single time. This sequence joins TRBV5-4 and TRBJ2-5, with D possibly matching TRBD2 (5 bases). The receptor comes from a man aged 70-80 years with acute or convalescent COVID-19. The sample consisted of peripheral blood. Here the CDR3 DNA reads TGTGCCAGCAGCTTGTGGGGAGCCCGGGAGACCCAGTACTTC. Protein sequence: CASSLWGARETQYF.